Listed here are 23 T cell receptor beta chains from one sample, sequenced in a study of shared clonotypes between healthy human individuals (dated by TCRdb to 2020 to 2021). The library was obtained by the immunoSEQ multiplex PCR assay. Held by TCRdb, this immuneACCESS table contains in-frame sequences only and omits some clones. Under half of the omission traces to an unresolved V gene where checked; the cause of the rest is unknown. The sample profile shows under 700,000 clones; 85% to 95% of them were found once. About 0.11% of the sample lies in the top ten. CD8 naive samples were obtained by positive selection for CCR7 among CD45RO-negative cells, yielding a CD45RA+CCR7+ population from which TemRA cells were excluded. Material for sequencing was naive CD8+ T cells sorted from blood. The cell subset or site label corresponds to: CD45RA+CCR7+. The source of these receptors is a woman aged 25 to 39 in good health.

Only one count was recorded for this clone. The chain has TRBV5-1 and TRBJ1-2; no firm D call. The CDR3 runs to 13 residues. Trimming took off 4 bases at V and 2 bases at J, with 9 bases between the two ends. Germline V lookup: CDR1 SGHRS, CDR2 YFSETQ. CDR3 in amino acids: CASSPAENYGYTF. The CDR3 DNA reads as TGCGCCAGCAGCCCCGCAGAGAACTATGGCTACACCTTC.

The chain recombines TRBV18 with TRBJ2-7; D gene unclear. V lost 2 bases, J lost 4 bases, and 6 bases lay in between. The length of the CDR3 is 12 residues. From germline, CDR1 is KGHSH and CDR2 LQKENI. The CDR3: CASSPTSYEQYF. In nucleotides, the CDR3 is TGTGCCAGCTCACCAACCTCTTACGAGCAGTACTTC.

V gene TRBV9 combines with J gene TRBJ2-5; 11 bases line up with TRBD1. Germline-derived CDR1 and CDR2 are SGDLS and YYNGEE. With 4 bases clipped from V and 5 bases from J, the junction kept 10 bases outside the gene matches. The CDR3 spans 16 residues. The CDR3: CASSFRDRGIRETQYF. Written as DNA, the CDR3 is TGTGCCAGCAGCTTCCGGGACAGGGGGATCCGGGAGACCCAGTACTTC.

CDR3 amino acids: CASSWVSGSSYEQYF. The CDR3 nucleotides are TGCGCCAGCAGCTGGGTTAGCGGGAGCTCCTACGAGCAGTACTTC. The chain is built from TRBV5-1 and TRBJ2-7, with 9 bases identical to TRBD2. J gave up 0 bases and V 3 bases, and 4 bases lay outside the gene matches. Germline V gene data show CDR1 as SGHRS and CDR2 as YFSETQ. The CDR3 has 15 residues. Filled out from reference TRBV5-1 and TRBJ2-7, the complete variable domain reads KAGVTQTPRYLIKTRGQQVTLSCSPISGHRSVSWYQQTPGQGLQFLFEYFSETQRNKGNFPGRFSGRQFSNSRSEMNVSTLELGDSALYLCASSWVSGSSYEQYFGPGTRLTVT.

The V gene is TRBV5-6, the J gene TRBJ2-7; D unresolved. V was pared by 8 bases and J by 0 bases, with 15 bases between. The CDR3 runs 14 residues. Germline V gene sequence: CDR1 SGHDT, CDR2 YYEEEE. Here the CDR3 reads CASEKGDASYEQYF. The CDR3 DNA follows: TGTGCCAGTGAGAAAGGAGACGCCTCCTACGAGCAGTACTTC.

The chain is built from TRBV5-5 and TRBJ1-1, with D possibly matching TRBD1 (5 bases). Germline lookup yields CDR1 SGHKS and CDR2 YYEKEE (reference sequence). The CDR3 runs 16 residues. Trimming stripped 0 bases from V and 4 bases from J, with 16 bases between. The CDR3 DNA sequence: TGTGCCAGCAGCTTGGCCTACGGGGGTTTAGCCACTGAAGCTTTCTTT. This sequence encodes CASSLAYGGLATEAFF. Using reference TRBV5-5 and TRBJ1-1 for the parts outside the CDR3, the full variable domain is DAGVTQSPTHLIKTRGQQVTLRCSPISGHKSVSWYQQVLGQGPQFIFQYYEKEERGRGNFPDRFSARQFPNYSSELNVNALLLGDSALYLCASSLAYGGLATEAFFGQGTRLTVV.

The rearrangement joins TRBV11-2 to TRBJ1-5; D call uncertain. The CDR3 loop spans 15 amino acids. Germline V lookup: CDR1 SGHAT, CDR2 FQNNGV. V shed 1 base and J shed 0 bases, with 7 bases lying between them. The CDR3 is CASSLGHRSNQPQHF. DNA of the CDR3: TGTGCCAGCAGCTTAGGGCACCGTAGCAATCAGCCCCAGCATTTT. Using reference TRBV11-2 and TRBJ1-5 for the parts outside the CDR3, the full variable domain is EAGVAQSPRYKIIEKRQSVAFWCNPISGHATLYWYQQILGQGPKLLIQFQNNGVVDDSQLPKDRFSAERLKGVDSTLKIQPAKLEDSAVYLCASSLGHRSNQPQHFGDGTRLSIL.

In this sample, this clone turned up once. The junction departs from germline at one end; a sequencing error may be responsible. This chain connects TRBV10-1 to TRBJ2-6; no firm D call. The germline CDR1 and CDR2 sequences are WNHNN and SYGVQD (reference sequence). This CDR3 is built from 15 residues. The CDR3: CASSGRTRSHKVGPF. CDR3 bases: TGCGCCAGCAGTGGCCGAACAAGATCGCACAAAGTCGGGCCTTTC.

This clone appeared a single time. This sequence joins TRBV7-2 and TRBJ1-4; TRBD1 agrees at 10 bases. V lost 4 bases and J lost 7; bases outside the gene matches: 6. Germline values: CDR1 SGHTA, CDR2 FQGNSA. The CDR3 covers 15 residues. CDR3 residues: CASSSTGGVGEKLFF. As DNA, the CDR3 is TGTGCCAGCAGCTCGACAGGGGGCGTGGGTGAAAAACTGTTTTTT.

V usage is TRBV11-1 and J usage is TRBJ2-7; weak D call: TRBD1 (5 bases). V was cut by 1 base and J by 5 bases, with 12 bases left in between. Germline CDR1 SGHAT, CDR2 FQDESV (reference sequence). The CDR3 extends over 14 amino acids. DNA of the CDR3: TGTGCCAGCAGCTTAGTAGGGGAAGGGAACGAGCAGTACTTC. As protein: CASSLVGEGNEQYF.

This clone has a single count. The chain links TRBV19 to TRBJ1-5; D call uncertain. The CDR3 length is 14 residues. V was clipped by 7 bases and J by 0 bases, with 10 bases between them. The germline gives CDR1 LNHDA, CDR2 SQIVND (reference sequence). The CDR3 nucleotides read TGTGCCAGTAATCGTGGTTATAGCAATCAGCCCCAGCATTTT. Residues: CASNRGYSNQPQHF.

The chain uses TRBV5-8 and TRBJ1-1; D unresolved. The CDR3 loop spans 14 amino acids. Germline V lookup: CDR1 SGHTS, CDR2 YDEGEE. V dropped 3 bases and J dropped 1 base, with 10 bases sitting between them. This chain's CDR3 is CASSYGVQNTEAFF. CDR3 sequence (DNA): TGTGCCAGCAGCTACGGGGTACAGAACACTGAAGCTTTCTTT.

This rearrangement joins TRBV6-1 to TRBJ1-3, with TRBD1 identical over 8 bases. V gave up 2 bases and J gave up 0 bases; unmatched junction bases: 6. The germline V gene has CDR1 MNHNS and CDR2 SASEGT. The CDR3 consists of 17 residues. In DNA, the CDR3 is TGTGCCAGCAGTGAAAGATACAGGGGGAGCTCTGGAAACACCATATATTTT. This gives the protein CASSERYRGSSGNTIYF.

The chain has TRBV5-6 and TRBJ2-7; weak D call: TRBD1 (6 bases). The length of the CDR3 is 13 residues. The ends were cut back, 4 bases at V and 2 bases at J, with 10 bases in the middle. CDR1 is SGHDT and CDR2 is YYEEEE in the germline V gene. CDR3 protein: CASSPWTAYEQYF. The CDR3 DNA is TGTGCCAGCAGCCCCTGGACAGCCTACGAGCAGTACTTC. The full variable domain, completed using reference TRBV5-6 and TRBJ2-7, is DAGVTQSPTHLIKTRGQQVTLRCSPKSGHDTVSWYQQALGQGPQFIFQYYEEEERQRGNFPDRFSGHQFPNYSSELNVNALLLGDSALYLCASSPWTAYEQYFGPGTRLTVT.

This rearrangement joins TRBV7-9 to TRBJ2-3; no clear D. Trimming pared 2 bases from V and 6 bases from J, leaving 15 bases between. Germline CDR1 reads SEHNR; CDR2 reads FQNEAQ (reference sequence). The length of the CDR3 is 15 residues. The CDR3 reads CASSLLLMGTDTQYF. For the CDR3, the DNA is TGTGCCAGCAGCTTATTACTCATGGGAACGGATACGCAGTATTTT.

This clone was detected once. The chain uses TRBV7-9 and TRBJ2-7, with no clear D. The V gene's germline CDR1 is SEHNR and CDR2 FQNEAQ (reference sequence). V lost 6 bases to trimming and J lost 0 bases, with 21 bases between them. The CDR3 sequence is 17 residues long. The CDR3 coding sequence is TGTGCCAGCAGTCTCATTGGGCAAGGCCCCAGCTCCTACGAGCAGTACTTC. Its translation is CASSLIGQGPSSYEQYF.

The count of this clone is one. The rearrangement links TRBV27 to TRBJ2-7, with 7 bases identical to TRBD2. The ends lost 6 bases at V and 3 bases at J; junction bases unmatched: 11. Germline lookup yields CDR1 MNHEY and CDR2 SMNVEV (reference sequence). This CDR3 region has 15 residues. The chain's CDR3 is CASSLRGTTVYEQYF. CDR3 bases: TGTGCCAGCAGCCTGCGGGGGACTACGGTCTACGAGCAGTACTTC.

The V call is TRBV6-5, the J call TRBJ2-2, with 7 bases fitting TRBD1. Germline V lookup: CDR1 MNHEY, CDR2 SVGAGI. The V segment lost 10 bases and the J segment 7 bases; nucleotides outside the gene matches: 12. CDR3 length: 14 residues. As DNA, the CDR3 is TGTGCCACCCGACAGGGCGAGATCCGCGGGGAGCTGTTTTTT. Its protein product is CATRQGEIRGELFF.

In its sample, this clone was seen once. V usage is TRBV27 and J usage is TRBJ2-4, with D hard to call. This CDR3 is built from 13 residues. CDR1 is MNHEY and CDR2 is SMNVEV in the germline V gene (reference sequence). V was cut by 0 bases and J by 7 bases, with 7 bases left in between. The CDR3 reads CASSLSRTNIQYF. In DNA form, the CDR3 reads TGTGCCAGCAGTTTATCGAGAACTAACATTCAGTACTTC.

This rearrangement joins TRBV4-1 to TRBJ2-7, with D possibly being TRBD1 (5 bases). Trimming took off 1 base at V and 6 bases at J, with 19 bases between the two ends. CDR1 MGHRA and CDR2 YSYEKL come from the germline V gene. The CDR3 runs 16 residues. CDR3 protein: CASSQVAQGRLGEQYF. CDR3 nucleotides: TGCGCCAGCAGCCAAGTAGCCCAGGGCCGACTGGGCGAGCAGTACTTC.

The rearrangement links TRBV5-6 to TRBJ2-1; D gene uncertain. This CDR3 has 15 residues. V lost 4 bases and J lost 0, with 11 bases in between. The germline V gene has CDR1 SGHDT and CDR2 YYEEEE. CDR3 protein: CASSHSWSSYNEQFF. In nucleotides, the CDR3 is TGTGCCAGCAGCCATTCATGGAGCTCCTACAATGAGCAGTTCTTC.

The chain links TRBV30 to TRBJ2-1, with 8 bases that match TRBD2. There are 18 residues in the CDR3. CDR1 is GTSNPN and CDR2 is SVGIG in the germline V gene (reference sequence). The J segment lost 0 bases and the V segment lost 0 bases, leaving 10 bases of the junction unmatched. The CDR3 spells CAWSVQGGRTNSYNEQFF. The CDR3 coding sequence is TGTGCCTGGAGTGTACAGGGCGGGAGGACAAACTCCTACAATGAGCAGTTCTTC.

This sequence joins TRBV27 and TRBJ1-1, with a tentative D call TRBD1 (6 bases). V gave up 7 bases and J gave up 1 base, with 16 bases separating them. Germline values: CDR1 MNHEY, CDR2 SMNVEV (reference sequence). The CDR3 consists of 15 residues. The CDR3 DNA reads TGTGCCAGCAACCCCAAGCGCAGGGGGAACACTGAAGCTTTCTTT. Amino acid sequence: CASNPKRRGNTEAFF.